A selection of T cell receptor beta chains follows, all from one sample in a study of T cell responses to AZD1222 COVID-19 vaccine. Profiling relied on immunoSEQ multiplex PCR, and the TCRdb table lists in-frame clones only, not all of them. This sample has roughly 100,000 clones, with about 89% found just once. The sample in question was peripheral blood, obtained on day 0 of AZD1222 vaccination. These receptors originate from an adult in good health. Each CDR3 is given with its conserved first and last residue. The order of the fields is J gene, V gene, D gene, clone size, CDR3 protein, CDR3 DNA. The D gene is left open where the match is weak. Clone size is stated in some rows and not others, as once, few, many or a class when expanded.

>TRBJ2-7|TRBV4-1|-|once
CASSHLLKGYEQYF
TGCGCCAGCAGCCACCTTTTAAAGGGCTACGAGCAGTACTTC
>TRBJ1-4|TRBV3-1/TRBV3-2|-|-
CASSHGHEKLFF
TGTGCCAGCAGCCATGGCCATGAAAAACTGTTTTTT
>TRBJ2-1|TRBV11-3|-|-
CASRGRGNEQFF
TGTGCCAGCAGAGGGAGGGGGAATGAGCAGTTCTTC
>TRBJ1-5|TRBV19|-|-
CASSGGVGQGGNQPQHF
TGTGCCAGTAGTGGGGGGGTAGGGCAGGGCGGCAATCAGCCCCAGCATTTT
>TRBJ2-3|TRBV5-3|TRBD2|-
CARKAIPGLVGGADTQYF
TGTGCCAGAAAAGCCATTCCGGGACTAGTGGGGGGCGCAGATACGCAGTATTTT
>TRBJ2-5|TRBV7-9|-|-
CASRAPGQQETQYF
TGTGCCAGCAGAGCTCCGGGACAACAAGAGACCCAGTACTTC
>TRBJ1-4|TRBV19|TRBD1|-
CASTPTGDGMRKLFF
TGTGCCAGTACACCGACAGGGGACGGAATGAGAAAACTGTTTTTT
>TRBJ2-1|TRBV10-3|-|-
CAISELWGAGNEQFF
TGTGCCATCAGCGAGCTGTGGGGGGCGGGGAATGAGCAGTTCTTC
>TRBJ2-7|TRBV6-2/TRBV6-3|-|many
CASSYFLGETYEQYF
TGTGCCAGCAGTTACTTTCTGGGGGAAACCTACGAGCAGTACTTC
>TRBJ1-2|TRBV9|-|once
CASSVAGRGGGYTF
TGTGCCAGCAGCGTAGCTGGCAGGGGAGGTGGCTACACCTTC
>TRBJ2-1|TRBV11-2|TRBD1|-
CASSLLDRGFNEQFF
TGTGCCAGCAGCTTACTGGACAGGGGTTTTAATGAGCAGTTCTTC
>TRBJ2-2|TRBV30|TRBD1|-
CAWSVLGQSTGELFF
TGTGCCTGGAGTGTCCTGGGACAGTCCACCGGGGAGCTGTTTTTT
>TRBJ2-7|TRBV3-1/TRBV3-2|TRBD1|-
CASSQDWGQGGEQYF
TGTGCCAGCAGCCAAGATTGGGGACAGGGAGGCGAGCAGTACTTC
>TRBJ2-7|TRBV9|-|-
CASSVDGTDGYEQYF
TGTGCCAGCAGCGTAGATGGGACGGACGGCTACGAGCAGTACTTC
>TRBJ1-5|TRBV7-8|-|-
CASSLAGREPQHF
TGTGCCAGCAGCTTAGCCGGGAGGGAGCCCCAGCATTTT
>TRBJ2-2|TRBV2|TRBD1|-
CASTRDRGLNTGELFF
TGTGCCAGCACGCGGGACAGGGGGCTTAACACCGGGGAGCTGTTTTTT
>TRBJ1-1|TRBV27|-|-
CASSFDPAVRAVTEAFF
TGTGCCAGCAGTTTCGACCCTGCCGTACGGGCGGTAACTGAAGCTTTCTTT
>TRBJ2-1|TRBV19|-|-
CASSIGQIHNEQFF
TGTGCCAGTAGTATAGGTCAGATACACAATGAGCAGTTCTTC
>TRBJ1-1|TRBV4-1|-|-
CASSQTPNTEAFF
TGCGCCAGCAGCCAGACACCTAACACTGAAGCTTTCTTT
>TRBJ2-7|TRBV29-1|TRBD1|-
CSVARTGSDEQYF
TGCAGCGTTGCCAGGACAGGGTCGGACGAGCAGTACTTC
>TRBJ2-3|TRBV27|-|-
CASSLSPRTATDTQYF
TGTGCCAGCAGTTTATCCCCCCGCACCGCCACAGATACGCAGTATTTT
>TRBJ2-1|TRBV7-3|-|once
CASSLGGSAYNEQFF
TGTGCCAGCAGCTTAGGTGGGAGTGCCTACAATGAGCAGTTCTTC
>TRBJ2-3|TRBV11-3|-|-
CASSLGRSTDTQYF
TGTGCCAGCAGCTTAGGCCGTAGCACAGATACGCAGTATTTT
>TRBJ1-1|TRBV6-2/TRBV6-3|-|-
CASSSHSGANTEAFF
TGTGCCAGCAGCTCCCATTCAGGGGCGAACACTGAAGCTTTCTTT
>TRBJ2-7|TRBV4-1|TRBD2|-
CASSQERRGGAYEQYF
TGCGCCAGCAGCCAAGAGAGGCGTGGGGGGGCCTACGAGCAGTACTTC
>TRBJ2-2|TRBV18|-|few
CASSPPGGTNTGELFF
TGTGCCAGCTCACCACCAGGTGGTACGAACACCGGGGAGCTGTTTTTT
>TRBJ1-4|TRBV7-9|-|-
CASSVLGTGNEKLFF
TGTGCCAGCAGCGTCCTCGGGACGGGTAATGAAAAACTGTTTTTT
>TRBJ1-1|TRBV5-1|-|-
CASSLPSTGTEAFF
TGCGCCAGCAGCTTACCATCTACGGGGACAGAAGCTTTCTTT
>TRBJ2-1|TRBV3-1/TRBV3-2|-|-
CASSLGQLKHSYNEQFF
TGTGCCAGCAGCCTCGGACAGCTAAAACATTCCTACAATGAGCAGTTCTTC
>TRBJ1-6|TRBV14|-|few
CASSQGRYNSPLHF
TGTGCCAGCAGCCAGGGAAGGTATAATTCACCCCTCCACTTT
>TRBJ1-3|TRBV19|TRBD1|-
CASTPGGASGNTIYF
TGTGCCAGTACTCCAGGGGGCGCTTCTGGAAACACCATATATTTT
>TRBJ1-5|TRBV2|TRBD1|once
CASSPDRGRGQPQHF
TGTGCCAGCAGCCCAGACAGGGGCCGTGGGCAGCCCCAGCATTTT
>TRBJ1-2|TRBV7-9|-|-
CASTLLGSGMGGYTF
TGTGCCAGCACCCTCTTAGGATCAGGAATGGGTGGCTACACCTTC
>TRBJ1-2|TRBV10-3|-|-
CAISVSTGYGYTF
TGTGCCATCAGTGTTAGTACAGGTTATGGCTACACCTTC
>TRBJ1-2|TRBV5-6|TRBD1|-
CASSVLVQDRADTF
TGTGCCAGCAGCGTTTTGGTTCAAGACAGGGCTGACACCTTC
>TRBJ2-3|TRBV5-1|-|-
CASSSPVIDTQYF
TGCGCCAGCAGCTCTCCTGTGATAGATACGCAGTATTTT
>TRBJ1-1|TRBV4-1|-|few
CASSQFGQNTEAFF
TGCGCCAGCAGCCAGTTCGGCCAAAACACTGAAGCTTTCTTT
>TRBJ1-2|TRBV30|-|few
CAWSVMIRTNYGYTF
TGTGCCTGGAGTGTAATGATAAGAACTAACTATGGCTACACCTTC
>TRBJ2-7|TRBV9|-|-
CASSPMEGKSYEQYF
TGTGCCAGCAGCCCTATGGAGGGAAAATCCTACGAGCAGTACTTC
>TRBJ2-7|TRBV5-6|-|-
CASSPLTSRGEQYF
TGTGCCAGCAGCCCGCTGACTAGTCGGGGCGAGCAGTACTTC
>TRBJ2-4|TRBV4-2|-|-
CASSQERDRSLAKNIQYF
TGTGCCAGCAGCCAAGAGCGAGACAGGTCTTTAGCCAAAAACATTCAGTACTTC
>TRBJ2-1|TRBV7-3|TRBD1|-
CASSHWLGTAYNEQFF
TGTGCCAGCAGCCATTGGCTTGGGACAGCGTACAATGAGCAGTTCTTC
>TRBJ1-5|TRBV7-9|-|-
CASSLDRDQPQHF
TGTGCCAGCAGCTTAGACAGGGATCAGCCCCAGCATTTT
>TRBJ1-2|TRBV7-6|-|-
CASSYTGSSGYTF
TGTGCCAGCAGCTATACAGGGAGTTCTGGCTACACCTTC
>TRBJ2-5|TRBV4-1|TRBD1|-
CASSPTGERETQYF
TGCGCCAGCAGTCCCACAGGGGAGAGGGAGACCCAGTACTTC
>TRBJ1-2|TRBV7-9|-|-
CASSLGGDYGYTF
TGTGCCAGCAGCCTAGGAGGGGACTATGGCTACACCTTC